A selection of T cell receptor beta chains follows, all from one sample in a study of blood T cell repertoires in COVID-19. Data came from immunoSEQ multiplex PCR; TCRdb stores just in-frame clones and leaves some out. In the table there are more than 200,000 clones, 88% of which are singletons. The material sequenced was PBMCs or T cells enriched from blood (not recorded which). The receptor set was obtained from a woman aged 30 to 39 who had been exposed to COVID-19. The CDR3 runs from the conserved cysteine through the conserved F or W. The D gene is left open where the match is weak. Some rows mark clone size as missing; the rest say once, few, many or name a class of expanded clone.

j_call,cdr3_length,clone_size,d_call,v_call,cdr3_aa,cdr3_nt
TRBJ2-7,14,-,TRBD2,TRBV18,CASSPSGHSYEQYF,TGTGCCAGCTCACCTAGCGGGCACTCCTACGAGCAGTACTTC
TRBJ1-2,13,few,-,TRBV28,CASSFARHYGYTF,TGTGCCAGCAGTTTCGCCAGGCACTATGGCTACACCTTC
TRBJ1-2,13,-,-,TRBV20-1,CSASPGIIYGYTF,TGCAGTGCTAGTCCCGGGATTATCTATGGCTACACCTTC
TRBJ1-1,12,-,-,TRBV19,CASSSGNTEAFF,TGTGCCAGTAGTTCCGGGAACACTGAAGCTTTCTTT
TRBJ2-2,14,-,-,TRBV11-3,CASSLVAGSGELFF,TGTGCCAGCAGCTTAGTGGCGGGATCCGGGGAGCTGTTTTTT
TRBJ2-2,14,once,TRBD2,TRBV14,CASSWTSPAGELFF,TGTGCCAGCAGCTGGACTAGCCCAGCCGGGGAGCTGTTTTTT
TRBJ1-5,15,-,TRBD1,TRBV7-9,CASSLGQGSNQPQHF,TGTGCCAGCAGCTTAGGACAGGGGAGCAATCAGCCCCAGCATTTT
TRBJ1-3,15,-,-,TRBV19,CASTRDNLSGNTIYF,TGTGCCAGTACCCGGGACAACCTCTCTGGAAACACCATATATTTT
TRBJ2-1,16,-,TRBD1,TRBV5-1,CASSLVGQGSYNEQFF,TGCGCCAGCAGCTTGGTAGGACAGGGATCCTACAATGAGCAGTTCTTC
TRBJ1-1,15,-,TRBD1,TRBV25-1,CASSPEDRSSTEAFF,TGTGCCAGCAGTCCAGAGGACAGGTCGAGCACTGAAGCTTTCTTT